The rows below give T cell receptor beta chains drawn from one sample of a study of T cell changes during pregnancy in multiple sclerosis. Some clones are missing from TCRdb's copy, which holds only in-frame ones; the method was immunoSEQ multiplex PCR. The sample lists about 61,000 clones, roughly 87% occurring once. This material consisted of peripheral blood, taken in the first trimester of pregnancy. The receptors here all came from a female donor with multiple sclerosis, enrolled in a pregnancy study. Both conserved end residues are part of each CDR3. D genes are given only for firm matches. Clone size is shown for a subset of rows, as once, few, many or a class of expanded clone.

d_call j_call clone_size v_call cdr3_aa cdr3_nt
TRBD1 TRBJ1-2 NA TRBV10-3 CAIRNRGTRMDYTF TGTGCCATCAGAAACAGGGGGACTCGTATGGACTACACCTTC
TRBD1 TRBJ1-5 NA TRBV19 CASSARTGLNQPQHF TGTGCCAGTAGTGCCCGGACAGGTCTCAATCAGCCCCAGCATTTT
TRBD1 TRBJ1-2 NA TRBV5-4 CASSATGLYGYTF TGTGCCAGCAGCGCGACAGGGCTCTATGGCTACACCTTC
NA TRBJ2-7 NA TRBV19 CASTERPDYEQYF TGTGCCAGTACCGAGCGCCCCGACTACGAGCAGTACTTC
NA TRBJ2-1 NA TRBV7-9 CASSTTSAKHEQFF TGTGCCAGCAGCACGACTAGTGCGAAACATGAGCAGTTCTTC
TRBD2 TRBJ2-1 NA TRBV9 CASSMGLANSYNEQFF TGTGCCAGCAGCATGGGACTAGCGAACTCCTACAATGAGCAGTTCTTC
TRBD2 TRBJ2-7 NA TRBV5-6 CASSRPTSGEINLYEQYF TGTGCCAGCAGCCGACCGACTAGCGGGGAAATAAACCTCTACGAGCAGTACTTC
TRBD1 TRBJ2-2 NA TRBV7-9 CASSPTGNVPGELFF TGTGCCAGCAGCCCGACAGGGAATGTCCCCGGGGAGCTGTTTTTT
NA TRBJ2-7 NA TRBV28 CASSLYGTSYEQYF TGTGCCAGCAGTTTATACGGGACATCCTACGAGCAGTACTTC
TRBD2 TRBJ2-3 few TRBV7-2 CASSSGLAGVRTDTQYF TGTGCCAGCAGCTCGGGACTAGCGGGAGTCAGGACAGATACGCAGTATTTT
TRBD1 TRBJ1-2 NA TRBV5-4 CASSRQGVLNYGYTF TGTGCCAGCAGCCGACAGGGGGTCCTCAACTATGGCTACACCTTC
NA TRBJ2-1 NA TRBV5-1 CASSFGGVVDEQFF TGCGCCAGCAGCTTCGGGGGAGTGGTGGATGAGCAGTTCTTC
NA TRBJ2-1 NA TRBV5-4 CASTLHNEQFF TGTGCCAGCACCCTCCACAATGAGCAGTTCTTC
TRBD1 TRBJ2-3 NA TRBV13 CASSTRTGNTDTQYF TGTGCCAGCAGCACACGGACAGGGAACACAGATACGCAGTATTTT
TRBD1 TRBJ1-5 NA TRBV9 CASSGRQGRINQPQHF TGTGCCAGCAGCGGTCGACAGGGAAGGATCAATCAGCCCCAGCATTTT
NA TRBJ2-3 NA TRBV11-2 CASSSIRHRDTDTQYF TGTGCCAGCAGCTCCATAAGACACAGGGACACAGATACGCAGTATTTT
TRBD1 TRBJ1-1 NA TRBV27 CASSPGTVMNTEAFF TGTGCCAGCAGTCCCGGGACAGTGATGAACACTGAAGCTTTCTTT
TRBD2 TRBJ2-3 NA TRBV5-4 CASSTRTSGSPDTQYF TGTGCCAGCAGCACCAGGACTAGCGGGAGCCCAGATACGCAGTATTTT
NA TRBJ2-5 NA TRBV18 CASSPRQTETQYF TGTGCCAGCTCACCCCGACAGACCGAGACCCAGTACTTC
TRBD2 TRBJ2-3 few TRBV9 CASSSWREGIDTQYF TGTGCCAGCAGCTCATGGCGGGAGGGGATAGATACGCAGTATTTT
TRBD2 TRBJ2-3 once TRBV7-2 CASSPGWTGGSTDTQYF TGTGCCAGCAGCCCAGGATGGACGGGAGGGTCCACAGATACGCAGTATTTT
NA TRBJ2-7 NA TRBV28 CASSSPGASYEQYF TGTGCCAGCAGCTCCCCAGGGGCCTCCTACGAGCAGTACTTC
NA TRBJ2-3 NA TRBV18 CASSLRGDTDTQYF TGTGCCAGCTCCCTCCGTGGAGACACAGATACGCAGTATTTT
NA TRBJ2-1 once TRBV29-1 CSVDGFGGRKRYNEQFF TGCAGCGTTGATGGATTCGGGGGTCGAAAACGATACAATGAGCAGTTCTTC
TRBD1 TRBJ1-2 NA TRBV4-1 CASSQAAQGGYGYTF TGCGCCAGCAGCCAAGCTGCACAGGGGGGCTATGGCTACACCTTC
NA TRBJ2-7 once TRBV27 CASSPRDTGYEQYF TGTGCCAGCAGTCCCCGGGACACGGGCTACGAGCAGTACTTC
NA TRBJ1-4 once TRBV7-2 CASSLGLGKGEKLFF TGTGCCAGCAGCTTAGGTCTCGGGAAAGGAGAAAAACTGTTTTTT
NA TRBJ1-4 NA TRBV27 CASSSSDRNEKLFF TGTGCCAGCAGTTCCTCGGACAGAAACGAAAAACTGTTTTTT
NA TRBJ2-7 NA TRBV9 CASSPRQTTYEQYF TGTGCCAGCAGCCCCCGTCAGACTACCTACGAGCAGTACTTC
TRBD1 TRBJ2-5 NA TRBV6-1 CASSLTGLETQYF TGTGCCAGCAGTTTGACAGGGTTGGAGACCCAGTACTTC
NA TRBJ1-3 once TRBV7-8 CASTKTNSGNTIYF TGTGCCAGCACCAAAACAAACTCTGGAAACACCATATATTTT
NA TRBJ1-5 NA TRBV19 CASCADRNQPQHF TGTGCCAGTTGCGCGGATCGCAATCAGCCCCAGCATTTT
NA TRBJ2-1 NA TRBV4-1 CASSQALDIPNEQFF TGCGCCAGCAGCCAGGCCCTCGACATCCCCAATGAGCAGTTCTTC
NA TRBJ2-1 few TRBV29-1 CSSGSDEQFF TGCAGCTCGGGGAGCGATGAGCAGTTCTTC
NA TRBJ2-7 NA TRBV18 CASSATERRSYEQYF TGTGCCAGCTCCGCCACAGAAAGGCGATCCTACGAGCAGTACTTC